The 32 T cell receptor beta chains presented below share a single source sample, sequenced in a study of T cells after posttransplantation cyclophosphamide. TCRdb's table, derived via immunoSEQ multiplex PCR, lists solely in-frame clones and lacks some. In the table there are about 47,000 clones, roughly 92% of which are singletons. Sequenced input: PBMCs. Source of these receptors: a woman aged 45 to 65 in good health and a related stem cell transplant donor.

The V call is TRBV5-6, the J call TRBJ2-2, with D maybe TRBD1 (7 bases). This CDR3 contains 17 residues. CDR1 SGHDT and CDR2 YYEEEE come from the germline V gene. V was pared by 3 bases and J by 3 bases, with 18 bases between. The CDR3 nucleotides read TGTGCCAGCAGCTGGCCCGGGGGACAGATGTACACCGGGGAGCTGTTTTTT. Its translation: CASSWPGGQMYTGELFF.

This sequence joins TRBV5-1 and TRBJ2-7; 8 bases fit TRBD1. Per germline, CDR1 SGHRS and CDR2 YFSETQ. With 4 bases clipped from V and 2 bases from J, the junction kept 2 bases outside the gene matches. This CDR3 is 13 amino acids long. CDR3 in DNA: TGCGCCAGCAGCAAGGACAGGGCCTACGAGCAGTACTTC. It is translated as CASSKDRAYEQYF. Full variable domain (remainder filled in from reference TRBV5-1 and TRBJ2-7): KAGVTQTPRYLIKTRGQQVTLSCSPISGHRSVSWYQQTPGQGLQFLFEYFSETQRNKGNFPGRFSGRQFSNSRSEMNVSTLELGDSALYLCASSKDRAYEQYFGPGTRLTVT.

This rearrangement joins TRBV5-1 to TRBJ2-1; 9 bases match TRBD1. Germline V gives CDR1 SGHRS, CDR2 YFSETQ. The CDR3 is 14 residues long. Germline trimming cut 4 bases from V and 4 bases from J; bases unmatched to any gene: 3. The CDR3 nucleotides are TGCGCCAGCAGCGACGGACAGGGGTACAATGAGCAGTTCTTC. It yields the protein CASSDGQGYNEQFF.

The chain is built from TRBV18 and TRBJ1-1, with D possibly TRBD1 on 5 matching bases. V was trimmed by 4 bases and J by 4 bases, leaving 13 bases between them. CDR1 and CDR2 (germline): KGHSH, LQKENI. The CDR3 totals 14 residues. The DNA of the CDR3 is TGTGCCAGCTCACTCCCGGGCGGGGCCACTGAAGCTTTCTTT. Protein product: CASSLPGGATEAFF.

The chain employs TRBV19 and TRBJ1-5; no firm D call. This CDR3 has 13 amino acids. The V and J ends lost 3 bases and 4 bases respectively, with 7 bases between them. Germline CDR1 LNHDA, CDR2 SQIVND (reference sequence). CDR3 in amino acids: CASSITYNQPQHF. The CDR3 DNA follows: TGTGCCAGTAGTATCACCTATAATCAGCCCCAGCATTTT.

This clone has just one count. The chain links TRBV5-1 to TRBJ1-3; 11 bases fit TRBD1. The CDR3 spans 14 residues. The V gene end was trimmed by 4 bases and the J gene end by 6 bases; junction bases not matched to a gene: 3. Germline V gene data show CDR1 as SGHRS and CDR2 as YFSETQ. In nucleotides, the CDR3 is TGCGCCAGCAGCCCCGGACAGGGGGCAAACACCATATATTTT. Translating it yields CASSPGQGANTIYF. Filled out from reference TRBV5-1 and TRBJ1-3, the complete variable domain reads KAGVTQTPRYLIKTRGQQVTLSCSPISGHRSVSWYQQTPGQGLQFLFEYFSETQRNKGNFPGRFSGRQFSNSRSEMNVSTLELGDSALYLCASSPGQGANTIYFGEGSWLTVV.

This chain links TRBV6-1 with TRBJ2-7, with no clear D. Germline lookup yields CDR1 MNHNS and CDR2 SASEGT. Between the trimmed V and J ends, which lost 4 bases and 4 bases, there was a span of 11 bases. The CDR3 is made up of 13 amino acids. This CDR3 reads CASSVEALYEQYF. As DNA, the CDR3 is TGTGCCAGCAGTGTCGAGGCTCTTTACGAGCAGTACTTC.

This rearrangement joins TRBV6-6 to TRBJ2-5; TRBD1 is a possible D gene (5 bases). Germline V gene lookup returns CDR1 MNHNY and CDR2 SVGAGI (reference sequence). Trimming stripped 7 bases from V and 0 bases from J, with 12 bases between. This CDR3 is 14 amino acids long. The CDR3 loop is CASTFRANQETQYF. CDR3 nucleotides: TGTGCCAGCACCTTCAGGGCAAACCAAGAGACCCAGTACTTC.

The genes are TRBV7-8 and TRBJ2-1; 8 bases are a match to TRBD1. Germline V gene sequence: CDR1 SGHVS, CDR2 FQNEAQ. CDR3 length equals 15 residues. Trimming took 3 bases from V and 6 from J; bases not matched to a gene: 7. The CDR3 here is CASSLAQGVFNEQFF. The CDR3 DNA is TGTGCCAGCAGCTTGGCACAGGGGGTCTTCAATGAGCAGTTCTTC.

The sample holds one count of this clone. J is TRBJ2-1 and V is TRBV19; TRBD2 aligns across 8 bases. Germline V gene lookup returns CDR1 LNHDA and CDR2 SQIVND (reference sequence). The CDR3 is made up of 15 amino acids. Trimming at V came to 9 bases and at J to 0 bases, leaving 7 bases not matched to a gene. CDR3 amino acids: CASRIAGSSYNEQFF. Here the CDR3 DNA reads TGTGCCAGCAGAATAGCGGGGAGCTCCTACAATGAGCAGTTCTTC.

The V gene is TRBV2, the J gene TRBJ2-5; the D is unclear. This CDR3 region has 15 residues. CDR1 and CDR2 from the germline V gene are SNHLY and FYNNEI. Trimming removed 0 bases from V and 1 base from J, with 9 bases in between. CDR3 DNA sequence: TGTGCCAGCAGTGAAGCCCGACAAATCCAAGAGACCCAGTACTTC. Amino acid sequence: CASSEARQIQETQYF.

The J gene is TRBJ2-2, the V gene TRBV29-1; 7 nucleotides match TRBD2. CDR3 length: 14 residues. J lost 6 bases, V lost 3 bases, and 7 bases had no gene match. Germline V gene sequence: CDR1 SQVTM, CDR2 ANQGSEA. CDR3 coding DNA: TGCAGCGTTGATGGGCCAGGGAGGGCCGGGGAGCTGTTTTTT. Translation gives CSVDGPGRAGELFF.

The chain's CDR3 is CASRAPGQTSYEQYF. Here the CDR3 DNA reads TGTGCCAGTAGGGCCCCGGGACAGACCTCCTACGAGCAGTACTTC. V gene TRBV19 combines with J gene TRBJ2-7; 7 nucleotides line up with TRBD1. Trimming removed 6 bases from V and 0 bases from J; junction bases left unmatched: 8. Germline V gene data show CDR1 as LNHDA and CDR2 as SQIVND (reference sequence). The CDR3 extends over 15 amino acids. Supplemented by reference TRBV19 and TRBJ2-7, the full variable domain reads DGGITQSPKYLFRKEGQNVTLSCEQNLNHDAMYWYRQDPGQGLRLIYYSQIVNDFQKGDIAEGYSVSREKKESFPLTVTSAQKNPTAFYLCASRAPGQTSYEQYFGPGTRLTVT.

V usage is TRBV5-1 and J usage is TRBJ2-3; D may be TRBD1 (7 bases). The ends were cut back, 2 bases at V and 3 bases at J, with 16 bases in the middle. The germline gives CDR1 SGHRS, CDR2 YFSETQ. The CDR3 spans 16 residues. CDR3 coding DNA: TGCGCCAGCAGCTTTCGGAGGGGGCAGTATACAGATACGCAGTATTTT. It codes for CASSFRRGQYTDTQYF.

This clone occurred once. The genes are TRBV7-3 and TRBJ2-3; D perhaps matches TRBD1 (7 bases). Trimming shortened V by 5 bases and J by 8 bases, and 11 bases separated the two germline ends. Germline assignment: CDR1 SGHTA and CDR2 FQGTGA. This CDR3 has 12 residues. The chain's CDR3 is CASSAQGGTQYF. CDR3 nucleotide sequence: TGTGCCAGCAGCGCCCAGGGGGGTACGCAGTATTTT.

The chain has TRBV6-6 and TRBJ1-1; tentative D call: TRBD1 (6 bases). Germline V gene lookup returns CDR1 MNHNY and CDR2 SVGAGI (reference sequence). Trimming left V 7 bases short and J 4 bases short, with 19 bases between. The CDR3 has 15 residues. Written as DNA, the CDR3 is TGTGCCAGCAATAGAGGGGGGGGCTCGGGCACTGAAGCTTTCTTT. Translated: CASNRGGGSGTEAFF.

V is TRBV6-1 and J is TRBJ1-1; D remains ambiguous. CDR3 length: 15 residues. CDR1 is MNHNS and CDR2 is SASEGT in the germline V gene. V gave up 1 base and J gave up 4 bases, with 13 bases separating them. As DNA, the CDR3 is TGTGCCAGCAGTGAAGTTGGTTCGGGTGTCACTGAAGCTTTCTTT. Translating it yields CASSEVGSGVTEAFF.

V gene TRBV28 combines with J gene TRBJ2-7, with D possibly TRBD2 on 6 matching bases. This CDR3 is built from 14 residues. Trimming pared 7 bases from V and 2 bases from J, leaving 15 bases between. Germline CDR1 reads MDHEN; CDR2 reads SYDVKM. The CDR3 region has the DNA TGTGCCAGCATGACGGTGGGGGGACCCTACGAGCAGTACTTC. Encoded protein: CASMTVGGPYEQYF.

V and J are TRBV5-6 and TRBJ1-1; D unresolved. The CDR3 spans 12 residues. V lost 0 bases to trimming and J lost 9 bases, with 9 bases between them. Germline CDR1 reads SGHDT; CDR2 reads YYEEEE. The DNA of the CDR3 is TGTGCCAGCAGCTTGGGTGAGTTGAAAGCTTTCTTT. It is translated as CASSLGELKAFF. Drawing the rest from reference TRBV5-6 and TRBJ1-1, the complete variable domain is DAGVTQSPTHLIKTRGQQVTLRCSPKSGHDTVSWYQQALGQGPQFIFQYYEEEERQRGNFPDRFSGHQFPNYSSELNVNALLLGDSALYLCASSLGELKAFFGQGTRLTVV.

This clone was seen just once. The chain is built from TRBV5-1 and TRBJ2-5; D perhaps matches TRBD1 (6 bases). V was shortened by 4 bases and J by 3 bases, with 10 bases between the two germline ends. Germline V gene lookup returns CDR1 SGHRS and CDR2 YFSETQ. CDR3 length equals 13 residues. DNA of the CDR3: TGCGCCAGCAGCAATCCAGGGGAAGAGACCCAGTACTTC. This codes for CASSNPGEETQYF.

The rearrangement links TRBV4-1 to TRBJ2-1, with 10 nucleotides matching TRBD2. The CDR3 is 14 residues long. After removal of 6 bases from V and 7 bases from J, the junction contained 6 bases not matched to a gene. Germline CDR1 reads MGHRA; CDR2 reads YSYEKL. Written as DNA, the CDR3 is TGCGCCAGCAGGAAGCGGGGGGGCCTTAATGAGCAGTTCTTC. Its translation: CASRKRGGLNEQFF.

The V gene is TRBV11-2, the J gene TRBJ2-7, with TRBD1 identical over 10 bases. V lost 5 bases to trimming and J lost 6 bases; unmatched junction nucleotides: 7. Germline V CDR1 and CDR2: SGHAT, FQNNGV. The CDR3 is 14 amino acids. The CDR3 sequence is CASSQTGGAGEQYF. The CDR3 DNA is TGTGCCAGCAGCCAGACAGGGGGCGCGGGCGAGCAGTACTTC.

The chain is built from TRBV14 and TRBJ2-2; D may be TRBD1 (5 bases). The CDR3 loop spans 14 amino acids. Between the trimmed V and J ends, which lost 7 bases and 3 bases, there was a span of 12 bases. Germline lookup yields CDR1 SGHDN and CDR2 FVKESK. The CDR3 loop is CASTSLGDTGELFF. The CDR3 nucleotides are TGTGCCAGCACTAGTCTAGGGGACACCGGGGAGCTGTTTTTT. The complete variable domain, with remaining parts taken from reference TRBV14 and TRBJ2-2, reads EAGVTQFPSHSVIEKGQTVTLRCDPISGHDNLYWYRRVMGKEIKFLLHFVKESKQDESGMPNNRFLAERTGGTYSTLKVQPAELEDSGVYFCASTSLGDTGELFFGEGSRLTVL.

This CDR3 is CASSSGSGLNSPLHF. CDR3 nucleotides: TGTGCCAGCAGCTCAGGTTCGGGGTTGAATTCACCCCTCCACTTT. The chain joins TRBV7-6 to TRBJ1-6, with unresolved D. V dropped 4 bases and J dropped 7 bases, with 14 bases sitting between them. The CDR3 sequence is 15 residues long. Germline loops: CDR1 SGHVS, CDR2 FNYEAQ.

The V and J genes are TRBV10-3 and TRBJ1-6; D might be TRBD1 (6 bases). CDR1 is ENHRY and CDR2 is SYGVKD in the germline V gene. The CDR3 has 15 amino acids. Trimming cost V 3 bases and J 6 bases, with 12 bases left between them. CDR3 loop: CAISETQDSNSPLHF. The CDR3, as DNA: TGTGCCATCAGTGAAACCCAGGACAGTAATTCACCCCTCCACTTT.

The chain joins TRBV7-6 to TRBJ1-4, with TRBD1 matching 8 bases. V was clipped by 0 bases and J by 7 bases; unmatched bases: 7. CDR1 and CDR2 (germline): SGHVS, FNYEAQ. CDR3 length equals 16 residues. CDR3 nucleotides: TGTGCCAGCAGCTTAGCGTCCCAGGGGGCTGGTGAAAAACTGTTTTTT. Amino acids: CASSLASQGAGEKLFF.

CDR3 DNA sequence: TGTGCCAGCGCGGCAGGGTTCGGCCCCGGGAGCAATCAGCCCCAGCATTTT. Protein product: CASAAGFGPGSNQPQHF. The J gene is TRBJ1-5, the V gene TRBV19; D is perhaps TRBD1 (5 bases). With 9 bases removed from V and 1 base from J, the gap between germline ends came to 22 bases. Germline CDR1 and CDR2: LNHDA and SQIVND (reference sequence). The CDR3 covers 17 residues.

The CDR3 DNA reads as TGCGCCAGCAGTGAGTTTACAGCTGAAGCTTTCTTT. Protein product: CASSEFTAEAFF. This chain connects TRBV10-2 to TRBJ1-1; D is unresolved. The CDR3 extends over 12 amino acids. V lost 1 base to trimming and J lost 6 bases, with 6 bases between them. Germline CDR1 reads WSHSY; CDR2 reads SAAADI.

The chain links TRBV20-1 to TRBJ2-1, with D maybe TRBD2 (6 bases). From germline, CDR1 is DFQATT and CDR2 SNEGSKA (reference sequence). CDR3 length equals 11 residues. V was clipped by 4 bases and J by 7 bases, with 8 bases between them. CDR3 protein: CSATGGNEQFF. CDR3 sequence (DNA): TGCAGTGCTACTGGGGGGAATGAGCAGTTCTTC.

This chain joins TRBV7-8 and TRBJ2-3; 7 positions agree with TRBD2. The V segment lost 1 base and the J segment 2 bases; nucleotides outside the gene matches: 9. The CDR3 consists of 17 residues. Germline V gene lookup returns CDR1 SGHVS and CDR2 FQNEAQ. The CDR3 here is CASSLGRGTGNTDTQYF. The CDR3 coding sequence is TGTGCCAGCAGCTTAGGGCGGGGGACTGGTAACACAGATACGCAGTATTTT. Full variable domain (rest looked up from reference TRBV7-8 and TRBJ2-3): GAGVSQSPRYKVAKRGQDVALRCDPISGHVSLFWYQQALGQGPEFLTYFQNEAQLDKSGLPSDRFFAERPEGSVSTLKIQRTQQEDSAVYLCASSLGRGTGNTDTQYFGPGTRLTVL.

This clone was recorded once. The genes are TRBV2 and TRBJ2-3; D is unresolved. The CDR3 is 13 amino acids. The germline V and J ends were trimmed by 2 bases and 2 bases, with 5 bases remaining between them. Germline CDR1 reads SNHLY; CDR2 reads FYNNEI. Written as DNA, the CDR3 is TGTGCCAGCAGTGAATATCTCACAGATACGCAGTATTTT. It is translated as CASSEYLTDTQYF.

Only one count was recorded for this clone. The V and J genes are TRBV28 and TRBJ2-7; 8 nucleotides agree with TRBD2. Germline CDR1 and CDR2: MDHEN and SYDVKM. This CDR3 is built from 17 residues. The V and J ends lost 2 bases and 4 bases, in that order; junction bases with no gene match: 13. CDR3 coding DNA: TGTGCCAGCAGTTTAAGCAGTAGAAGCGGGAGAATGTACGAGCAGTACTTC. Translated, it gives CASSLSSRSGRMYEQYF.